These 24 T cell receptor beta chains originate from one sample sequenced in a study of OX40 agonist ivuxolimab in advanced cancers. Assay: immunoSEQ multiplex PCR; the TCRdb copy retains only in-frame clones and omits some. The sample records around 60,000 clones, around 93% being singletons. The sequencing used CD4+ or CD8+ T cells sorted from blood, collected in a trial of the OX40 agonist ivuxolimab. These receptors were obtained from an adult with an advanced solid tumor such as melanoma, head and neck, liver or kidney cancer.

The V and J genes are TRBV4-2 and TRBJ2-2; the match to TRBD2 covers 7 bases. The CDR3 totals 17 residues. Unmatched junction bases numbered 11, after V lost 3 bases and J lost 4 bases. CDR1 is LGHNA, CDR2 YNFKEQ, per germline. The CDR3 DNA is TGTGCCAGCAGCCAGGGGGAAGGGAGGGGAGGCACCGGGGAGCTGTTTTTT. It yields the protein CASSQGEGRGGTGELFF.

This chain links TRBV6-5 with TRBJ2-6, with TRBD1 as a possible D gene (6 bases). CDR1 and CDR2 from the germline V gene are MNHEY and SVGAGI. CDR3 length: 13 amino acids. V dropped 8 bases and J dropped 6 bases, with 11 bases sitting between them. The CDR3 bases are TGTGCCAGCGCCTGGGGGCTGGCCAACGTCCTGACTTTC. Amino acids: CASAWGLANVLTF.

V gene TRBV5-1 combines with J gene TRBJ2-2; TRBD2 is a possible D gene (6 bases). In germline, CDR1 is SGHRS, CDR2 YFSETQ. Trimming removed 5 bases from V and 5 bases from J, with 16 bases in between. This CDR3 is built from 15 residues. CDR3 amino acids: CASRVFGRSTGELFF. CDR3 in DNA: TGCGCCAGCAGGGTGTTCGGGAGAAGTACCGGGGAGCTGTTTTTT.

This chain joins TRBV7-2 and TRBJ2-2; a possible D gene is TRBD1 (6 bases). CDR3 length equals 16 residues. Germline loops: CDR1 SGHTA, CDR2 FQGNSA. V shed 5 bases and J shed 5 bases, with 18 bases lying between them. CDR3 region: CASSRSGIRGTGELFF. The CDR3 DNA is TGTGCCAGCAGCAGGTCCGGGATAAGGGGGACCGGGGAGCTGTTTTTT.

The rearrangement uses TRBV5-1 and TRBJ2-1, with TRBD2 identical over 13 bases. The CDR3 covers 16 residues. CDR1 and CDR2 (germline): SGHRS, YFSETQ. J was trimmed by 2 bases and V by 4 bases; bases with no gene match: 3. In DNA, the CDR3 is TGCGCCAGCAGCCACACTAGCGGGAGGGCCTACAATGAGCAGTTCTTC. This gives the protein CASSHTSGRAYNEQFF.

This clone has a single count. The chain uses TRBV19 and TRBJ2-2; 7 nucleotides line up with TRBD2. The CDR3 spans 19 residues. Germline V gene lookup returns CDR1 LNHDA and CDR2 SQIVND (reference sequence). J was trimmed by 7 bases and V by 5 bases; bases with no gene match: 22. For the CDR3, the DNA is TGTGCCAGTAGTGAGTCAATACCCCACCGGACTAGTGGGGTCGGGGAGCTGTTTTTT. It translates to CASSESIPHRTSGVGELFF.

This chain uses TRBV6-6 with TRBJ2-5; D tentatively fits TRBD1 or TRBD2 (5 bases each). The V gene lost 5 bases and the J gene lost 5 bases, with 9 bases spanning the gap. Germline CDR1 MNHNY, CDR2 SVGAGI (reference sequence). The CDR3 sequence is 12 residues long. In nucleotides, the CDR3 is TGTGCCAGCAGTCCGGGACCCGAGACCCAGTACTTC. This gives the protein CASSPGPETQYF.

This clone was found once. V gene TRBV4-3 combines with J gene TRBJ2-5, with D tentatively TRBD1 (5 bases). Germline CDR1 LGHNA, CDR2 YSLEER. There are 15 residues in the CDR3. V lost 4 bases to trimming and J lost 4 bases, with 16 bases between them. The CDR3 DNA sequence: TGCGCCAGCAGCCGACAGAGCCCACCAGGAGAGACCCAGTACTTC. Translating gives CASSRQSPPGETQYF.

The chain employs TRBV12-5 and TRBJ1-5; no reliable D call. V was trimmed by 2 bases and J by 7 bases, leaving 12 bases between them. Germline CDR1 and CDR2: LGHNT and FRNRAP. CDR3 length: 14 amino acids. The CDR3 DNA follows: TGTGCTAGTGGTTTGTCGACCCGCACACAGCCCCAGCATTTT. Protein sequence: CASGLSTRTQPQHF.

CDR3 region: CASSSGQENGELFF. The CDR3 nucleotides are TGTGCCAGCAGCTCCGGACAGGAGAACGGGGAGCTGTTTTTT. The chain employs TRBV7-2 and TRBJ2-2, with TRBD1 matching over 7 bases. V shed 4 bases and J 7 bases; nucleotides not matched to a gene: 6. Germline V gives CDR1 SGHTA, CDR2 FQGNSA. This CDR3 spans 14 amino acids.

This clone was seen just once. CDR3 nucleotides: TGTGCCAGCTCACCCCAGGCGGGGACAGGCAACACCGGGGAGCTGTTTTTT. Translating gives CASSPQAGTGNTGELFF. The rearrangement uses TRBV18 and TRBJ2-2; the match to TRBD1 covers 8 bases. V dropped 3 bases and J dropped 2; count of bases not matched to a gene: 8. The CDR3 spans 17 residues. Germline V gene data show CDR1 as KGHSH and CDR2 as LQKENI.

The rearrangement joins TRBV7-6 to TRBJ1-1; D is unclear. Trimming shortened V by 0 bases and J by 1 base, and 3 bases separated the two germline ends. This CDR3 comprises 13 residues. Germline CDR1 reads SGHVS; CDR2 reads FNYEAQ. CDR3 loop: CASSLATNTEAFF. DNA for the CDR3: TGTGCCAGCAGCTTAGCGACGAACACTGAAGCTTTCTTT. Based on the CDR3 plus reference TRBV7-6 and TRBJ1-1, the full variable domain is GAGVSQSPRYKVTKRGQDVALRCDPISGHVSLYWYRQALGQGPEFLTYFNYEAQQDKSGLPNDRFSAERPEGSISTLTIQRTEQRDSAMYRCASSLATNTEAFFGQGTRLTVV.

The genes are TRBV6-6 and TRBJ2-1; D is perhaps TRBD2 (7 bases). Trimming stripped 7 bases from V and 11 bases from J, with 21 bases between. Germline values: CDR1 MNHNY, CDR2 SVGAGI (reference sequence). CDR3 length: 14 residues. CDR3 residues: CASTTGGGGFKQFF. The CDR3 nucleotides are TGTGCCAGCACCACGGGGGGAGGGGGGTTTAAGCAGTTCTTC.

This chain joins TRBV30 and TRBJ2-5; perhaps TRBD2 as D (6 bases). Germline CDR1 GTSNPN, CDR2 SVGIG (reference sequence). Trimming stripped 5 bases from V and 4 bases from J, with 11 bases between. CDR3 length: 12 residues. Here the CDR3 reads CAWGDFIETQYF. The CDR3 bases are TGTGCCTGGGGGGACTTTATAGAGACCCAGTACTTC.

For this clone: This sample includes further DNA sequences coding for the same CDR3. The rearrangement uses TRBV6-5 and TRBJ1-3; no firm D call. Germline V CDR1 and CDR2: MNHEY, SVGAGI. With 0 bases removed from V and 3 bases from J, the gap between germline ends came to 9 bases. This CDR3 comprises 15 residues. The CDR3 DNA reads as TGTGCCAGCAGTTACTCGAGGAGCAGTGGAAACACCATATATTTT. It is translated as CASSYSRSSGNTIYF.

V usage is TRBV7-2 and J usage is TRBJ2-1, with 9 bases aligning to TRBD2. Germline V gene data show CDR1 as SGHTA and CDR2 as FQGNSA. The CDR3 is 16 amino acids. The V gene end was trimmed by 1 base and the J gene end by 9 bases; junction bases not matched to a gene: 10. The CDR3 spells CASSLVAAGGAGEQFF. In nucleotides, the CDR3 is TGTGCCAGCAGCTTAGTCGCAGCGGGAGGTGCCGGTGAGCAGTTCTTC.

This clone appeared a single time. This chain connects TRBV11-2 to TRBJ2-1; D uncertain. CDR3 length: 15 amino acids. The germline V and J ends were trimmed by 2 bases and 4 bases, with 12 bases remaining between them. CDR1 and CDR2 (germline): SGHAT, FQNNGV. The CDR3 protein is CASSLLVQTYNEQFF. The DNA of the CDR3 is TGTGCCAGCAGCTTATTAGTACAGACATACAATGAGCAGTTCTTC.

The rearrangement uses TRBV6-5 and TRBJ2-1, with a weak D call TRBD1 (5 bases). Looked up from germline, CDR1 is MNHEY and CDR2 is SVGAGI. The CDR3 loop spans 13 amino acids. V was clipped by 8 bases and J by 5 bases, with 13 bases between them. The CDR3, as DNA: TGTGCCAGCTCACTCAGGGTTCACAATGAGCAGTTCTTC. Its translation: CASSLRVHNEQFF.

V and J are TRBV7-2 and TRBJ2-2; 14 bases line up with TRBD2. The CDR3 extends over 15 amino acids. Trimming cost V 5 bases and J 9 bases; bases outside gene matches: 5. Germline V CDR1 and CDR2: SGHTA, FQGNSA. Here the CDR3 DNA reads TGTGCCAGCAGCCCCGGGACTAGCGGGAGTCGGGAGCTGTTTTTT. Translated, it gives CASSPGTSGSRELFF. The entire variable domain, with the rest obtained from reference TRBV7-2 and TRBJ2-2, is as follows: GAGVSQSPSNKVTEKGKDVELRCDPISGHTALYWYRQSLGQGLEFLIYFQGNSAPDKSGLPSDRFSAERTGGSVSTLTIQRTQQEDSAVYLCASSPGTSGSRELFFGEGSRLTVL.

This chain links TRBV7-2 with TRBJ2-7, with 7 bases lining up with TRBD1. The V segment lost 5 bases and the J segment 6 bases; nucleotides outside the gene matches: 4. This CDR3 comprises 12 residues. Germline values: CDR1 SGHTA, CDR2 FQGNSA. CDR3 DNA: TGTGCCAGCAGCAGGACAGGCTTCGAGCAGTACTTC. It translates to CASSRTGFEQYF.

The V and J genes are TRBV5-1 and TRBJ1-2, with D uncertain. Germline V gene lookup returns CDR1 SGHRS and CDR2 YFSETQ. V gave up 2 bases and J gave up 0 bases, with 5 bases separating them. The CDR3 length is 13 residues. The CDR3 sequence: CASSLKTNYGYTF. CDR3 DNA: TGCGCCAGCAGCTTAAAAACTAACTATGGCTACACCTTC.

The gene calls are TRBV10-3 and TRBJ2-5; 11 bases align to TRBD2. The CDR3 consists of 14 residues. Looked up from germline, CDR1 is ENHRY and CDR2 is SYGVKD. Germline trimming cut 5 bases from V and 2 bases from J; bases unmatched to any gene: 1. CDR3 DNA sequence: TGTGCCATCAGTTCTAGCGGGGGGCAAGAGACCCAGTACTTC. Translation gives CAISSSGGQETQYF.

This clone was seen a single time. The CDR3 DNA sequence: TGCGCCAGCAGGCAAATCTACAATGAGCAGTTCTTC. Residues: CASRQIYNEQFF. V gene TRBV10-2 combines with J gene TRBJ2-1; no firm D call. Germline lookup yields CDR1 WSHSY and CDR2 SAAADI. The CDR3 extends over 12 amino acids. The V end was cut by 6 bases, the J end by 3 bases, with 6 bases between.

The chain combines TRBV7-9 with TRBJ1-3; no clear D. CDR3 size: 16 residues. Germline-derived CDR1 and CDR2 are SEHNR and FQNEAQ (reference sequence). V was trimmed by 1 base and J by 2 bases, leaving 12 bases between them. In DNA, the CDR3 is TGTGCCAGCAGCTTAGTGGCAGCGAGCACTGGAAACACCATATATTTT. Translating gives CASSLVAASTGNTIYF.